The 18 T cell receptor beta chains reported below all come from one sample, sequenced in a study of Graves' ophthalmopathy and Graves' hyperthyroidism. Amplified TCR beta CDR3 regions were obtained using RNA transcripts as template. First-round RT-PCR employed HTBI primers, with a second-round multiplex PCR after it. Each CDR3 protein gets one entry after TCRdb re-called the multiplex PCR reads with MiXCR. The sample holds 680,000 or so distinct CDR3 sequences, roughly 20% seen once. Sequencing was carried out using peripheral blood. Receptors were obtained from a woman aged 18-35 years with stable Graves' hyperthyroidism. Some clones in this sample may be carry-over from other donors' samples.

This clonotype was seen a few times. The chain couples TRBV28 to TRBJ1-1, with D uncertain. There are 15 residues in the CDR3. The germline CDR1 and CDR2 sequences are MDHEN and SYDVKM. Trimming left V 6 bases short and J 0 bases short, with 14 bases between. The CDR3 DNA is TGTGCCAGCAGCGGAGCAGATAGGTTGAACACTGAAGCTTTCTTT. Amino acid sequence: CASSGADRLNTEAFF.

In its sample, this clonotype was seen many times. The chain carries TRBV2 and TRBJ2-2; D gene uncertain. The length of the CDR3 is 13 residues. V dropped 5 bases and J dropped 7 bases, with 11 bases sitting between them. Germline V lookup: CDR1 SNHLY, CDR2 FYNNEI. The DNA of the CDR3 is TGTGCCAGCAGTCCGCTCCTGAGCGGGGAGCTGTTTTTT. Translated: CASSPLLSGELFF.

The V call is TRBV15, the J call TRBJ2-7; D is unresolved. CDR1 is LNHNV, CDR2 YYDKDF, per germline (reference sequence). V gave up 4 bases and J gave up 1 base, with 11 bases separating them. The CDR3 has 14 amino acids. The CDR3 nucleotides read TGTGCCACCAGCAACGGGCAGCAGTCCTACGAGCAGTACTTC. Its protein is CATSNGQQSYEQYF.

The V gene is TRBV7-8, the J gene TRBJ2-7; no reliable D call. CDR1 is SGHVS and CDR2 is FQNEAQ in the germline V gene. CDR3 length equals 14 residues. V was pared by 1 base and J by 4 bases, with 11 bases between. CDR3 in DNA: TGTGCCAGCAGCTTAGACCCCAGTGTTTACGAGCAGTACTTC. Its translation: CASSLDPSVYEQYF.

This rearrangement joins TRBV7-8 to TRBJ1-6; 7 positions match TRBD1. The CDR3 is 15 residues long. Germline V lookup: CDR1 SGHVS, CDR2 FQNEAQ. With 5 bases clipped from V and 10 bases from J, the junction kept 11 bases outside the gene matches. CDR3 DNA sequence: TGTGCCAGCAGCCCGCGACAGGGAAAAGGATCACCCCTCCACTTT. As protein: CASSPRQGKGSPLHF.

This clonotype was detected ten times or more. J is TRBJ2-7 and V is TRBV20-1; D is undetermined. Trimming stripped 2 bases from V and 7 bases from J, with 21 bases between. Per germline, CDR1 DFQATT and CDR2 SNEGSKA (reference sequence). The CDR3 sequence is 15 residues long. CDR3 protein: CSARYSGSELWEQYF. CDR3 in DNA: TGCAGTGCTAGATACTCGGGCAGTGAGCTTTGGGAGCAGTACTTC.

The CDR3 DNA reads as TGTGCCTGGAGTCAGGGGGGCAGGAACACCGGGGAGCTGTTTTTT. This sequence encodes CAWSQGGRNTGELFF. The chain joins TRBV30 to TRBJ2-2; maybe TRBD1 (7 bases). Trimming pared 2 bases from V and 1 base from J, leaving 11 bases between. The CDR3 has 15 residues. The V gene's germline CDR1 is GTSNPN and CDR2 SVGIG (reference sequence).

The chain couples TRBV19 to TRBJ1-5; perhaps TRBD1 as D (5 bases). The CDR3 runs 14 residues. Germline V gene data show CDR1 as LNHDA and CDR2 as SQIVND (reference sequence). Trimming stripped 7 bases from V and 2 bases from J, with 12 bases between. The DNA of the CDR3 is TGTGCCAGTAAAGGGGTAGATGGCAATCAGCCCCAGCATTTT. This encodes CASKGVDGNQPQHF.

This clonotype has a count of ten or more. CDR3 coding DNA: TGTGCCAGCAGTTACCAACAGGGTTACACTGAAGCTTTCTTT. Translation gives CASSYQQGYTEAFF. V and J are TRBV6-2 or TRBV6-3 and TRBJ1-1; tentatively, D is TRBD1 (6 bases). There are 14 residues in the CDR3. CDR1 is MNHEY, CDR2 SVGEGT, per germline. Deletions cut 2 bases from V and 3 bases from J, with 10 bases between.

This clonotype was counted many times. The V gene is TRBV28, the J gene TRBJ1-1; D possibly corresponds to TRBD1 (5 bases). This CDR3 is 15 amino acids long. Germline lookup yields CDR1 MDHEN and CDR2 SYDVKM. V was clipped by 6 bases and J by 5 bases, with 19 bases between them. Here the CDR3 DNA reads TGTGCCAGCAGCCTAGCGACAACAGGAGGGACTGAAGCTTTCTTT. Its protein is CASSLATTGGTEAFF.

This clonotype occurred many times. V usage is TRBV2 and J usage is TRBJ2-2, with 10 bases identical to TRBD2. Germline V gives CDR1 SNHLY, CDR2 FYNNEI. The CDR3 has 16 amino acids. V dropped 7 bases and J dropped 0; count of bases not matched to a gene: 5. CDR3 nucleotides: TGTGCCAGCAACGATCTAGCGGGAGCGAACACCGGGGAGCTGTTTTTT. Amino acids: CASNDLAGANTGELFF.

This clonotype showed up many times. The rearrangement joins TRBV29-1 to TRBJ1-2; 7 bases line up with TRBD1. Germline loops: CDR1 SQVTM, CDR2 ANQGSEA. V shed 7 bases and J 7 bases; nucleotides not matched to a gene: 12. The CDR3 length is 13 residues. CDR3 residues: CSGGERQGAGYTF. The CDR3 coding sequence is TGCAGCGGTGGGGAGCGACAGGGCGCTGGCTACACCTTC.

The chain links TRBV12-3 or TRBV12-4 to TRBJ1-6; D unclear. Trimming cost V 6 bases and J 8 bases, with 11 bases left between them. This CDR3 is 13 amino acids long. The CDR3 DNA is TGTGCCAGCAGCCCCGGAACGTATTCACCCCTCCACTTT. Translated, it gives CASSPGTYSPLHF.

This clonotype came up many times. This chain uses TRBV6-1 with TRBJ1-1; D unclear. Germline CDR1 MNHNS, CDR2 SASEGT. V gave up 8 bases and J gave up 3 bases, with 16 bases separating them. There are 14 residues in the CDR3. The CDR3 region has the DNA TGTGCCAGCCTTATCTCATGGAGGGACACTGAAGCTTTCTTT. It specifies CASLISWRDTEAFF.

The chain is built from TRBV18 and TRBJ2-5; D unclear. The CDR3 contains 16 residues. The germline V gene encodes CDR1 KGHSH and CDR2 LQKENI. V was pared by 2 bases and J by 3 bases, with 16 bases between. CDR3: CASSPVFRDGKETQYF. CDR3 nucleotides: TGTGCCAGCTCACCAGTATTCCGAGACGGTAAAGAGACCCAGTACTTC.

This clonotype occurred many times. The chain is built from TRBV19 and TRBJ1-5; TRBD1 matches 9 bases. Germline-derived CDR1 and CDR2 are LNHDA and SQIVND (reference sequence). The CDR3 sequence is 18 residues long. V shed 3 bases and J 1 base; nucleotides not matched to a gene: 10. The CDR3 DNA sequence: TGTGCCAGTAGTATCGGTTTGGGACAGGGTTTGAGCAATCAGCCCCAGCATTTT. Translation: CASSIGLGQGLSNQPQHF.

This clonotype was observed many times. The chain joins TRBV29-1 to TRBJ1-1; TRBD1 matches 7 bases. Germline trimming cut 6 bases from V and 0 bases from J; bases unmatched to any gene: 7. The CDR3 length is 14 residues. Germline V gene data show CDR1 as SQVTM and CDR2 as ANQGSEA. The CDR3 bases are TGCAGCGTCGAGAGGGGACAGTTGAACACTGAAGCTTTCTTT. Its protein is CSVERGQLNTEAFF.

The sample holds many counts of this clonotype. The chain couples TRBV11-2 to TRBJ1-1; the D is unclear. Trimming took off 5 bases at V and 7 bases at J, with 14 bases between the two ends. Germline V CDR1 and CDR2: SGHAT, FQNNGV. The CDR3 has 13 amino acids. The CDR3 bases are TGTGCCAGCAGCACCCCGTTAGCTGATGAAGCTTTCTTT. Translation: CASSTPLADEAFF.